This entry lists 21 T cell receptor beta chains sequenced from one sample in a study of blood T cell repertoires in COVID-19. Repertoires were generated with immunoSEQ multiplex PCR, while TCRdb's copy carries only in-frame clones and drops some. The sample comprises some 250,000 clones, 65% to 85% of which are singletons, and 4.5% to 6.5% rests with the top ten. The sequencing input was peripheral blood. These receptors all stem from a man older than 75 with acute or convalescent COVID-19.

This chain links TRBV14 with TRBJ2-2; D is undetermined. The V and J ends lost 1 base and 4 bases respectively, with 7 bases between them. The CDR3 spans 14 residues. Germline loops: CDR1 SGHDN, CDR2 FVKESK. The CDR3 coding sequence is TGTGCCAGCAGCCAAGCACTCGCCACCGGGGAGCTGTTTTTT. This sequence encodes CASSQALATGELFF.

This chain joins TRBV6-5 and TRBJ1-1, with unresolved D. This CDR3 contains 14 residues. Germline values: CDR1 MNHEY, CDR2 SVGAGI. Trimming took 6 bases from V and 4 from J, leaving 15 bases between them. This CDR3 is CASSRPGLSTEAFF. CDR3 in DNA: TGTGCCAGCAGCCGACCTGGGCTCAGCACTGAAGCTTTCTTT.

V usage is TRBV5-1 and J usage is TRBJ1-1, with 7 positions matching TRBD1. CDR3 length: 16 amino acids. Germline CDR1 SGHRS, CDR2 YFSETQ. The junction had 10 bases not matched to a gene; V was cut back by 4 bases and J by 1 base. CDR3 sequence reads: CASSGPQGITNTEAFF. The CDR3 DNA reads TGCGCCAGCAGCGGGCCACAGGGGATAACGAACACTGAAGCTTTCTTT. The full variable domain, rest sourced from reference TRBV5-1 and TRBJ1-1, is KAGVTQTPRYLIKTRGQQVTLSCSPISGHRSVSWYQQTPGQGLQFLFEYFSETQRNKGNFPGRFSGRQFSNSRSEMNVSTLELGDSALYLCASSGPQGITNTEAFFGQGTRLTVV.

The V and J genes are TRBV19 and TRBJ1-1, with a tentative D call TRBD1 (5 bases). This CDR3 comprises 13 residues. The germline CDR1 and CDR2 sequences are LNHDA and SQIVND (reference sequence). V was clipped by 5 bases and J by 4 bases, with 11 bases between them. As DNA, the CDR3 is TGTGCCAGTAGTTCTCCAGGGCGCACTGAAGCTTTCTTT. Translated, it gives CASSSPGRTEAFF.

Only one count was recorded for this clone. The chain recombines TRBV7-9 with TRBJ2-5; TRBD2 matches at 8 bases. Germline V gene data show CDR1 as SEHNR and CDR2 as FQNEAQ (reference sequence). J gave up 5 bases and V 2 bases, and 7 bases lay outside the gene matches. CDR3 length: 15 amino acids. CDR3 in DNA: TGTGCCAGCAGCTTAAGAGTGGGACTAGTGGAGACCCAGTACTTC. Its translation: CASSLRVGLVETQYF.

The chain uses TRBV7-9 and TRBJ1-5; D is unclear. This CDR3 spans 14 amino acids. Trimming left V 5 bases short and J 1 base short, with 9 bases between. Per the germline V gene, CDR1 is SEHNR and CDR2 is FQNEAQ (reference sequence). CDR3: CASSAGPSNQPQHF. CDR3 coding DNA: TGTGCCAGCAGCGCGGGTCCGAGCAATCAGCCCCAGCATTTT.

This clone was recorded once. This sequence joins TRBV14 and TRBJ1-1; a possible D gene is TRBD1 (6 bases). The CDR3 has 12 amino acids. The germline V gene has CDR1 SGHDN and CDR2 FVKESK. V was shortened by 2 bases and J by 8 bases, with 9 bases between the two germline ends. The CDR3 is CASSQNRAEAFF. Written as DNA, the CDR3 is TGTGCCAGCAGCCAAAACAGGGCGGAAGCTTTCTTT.

This clone was seen just once. The V gene is TRBV4-1, the J gene TRBJ2-1; 10 positions match TRBD2. The CDR3 length is 16 residues. CDR1 and CDR2 (germline): MGHRA, YSYEKL. V gave up 3 bases and J gave up 1 base; unmatched junction bases: 3. The CDR3 DNA reads TGCGCCAGCAGCCACATAGCGGGGGGATCCTACAATGAGCAGTTCTTC. Its protein is CASSHIAGGSYNEQFF.

This clone was counted a few times. The chain has TRBV18 and TRBJ2-7; D may be TRBD1 (5 bases). The CDR3 is 15 amino acids. Germline CDR1 is KGHSH and CDR2 is LQKENI. V was cut by 6 bases and J by 0 bases, with 15 bases left in between. CDR3 amino acids: CASSTGPSSSYEQYF. The CDR3 DNA is TGTGCCAGCTCTACAGGCCCTAGTAGCTCCTACGAGCAGTACTTC.

This chain uses TRBV20-1 with TRBJ2-7, with TRBD2 matching over 10 bases. CDR3 length: 14 residues. Per germline, CDR1 DFQATT and CDR2 SNEGSKA (reference sequence). After removal of 3 bases from V and 5 bases from J, the junction contained 7 bases not matched to a gene. The CDR3 protein is CSASPGTSVHEQYF. The CDR3 region has the DNA TGCAGTGCTAGTCCCGGGACTAGCGTTCACGAGCAGTACTTC.

The chain joins TRBV5-1 to TRBJ2-5; 8 positions agree with TRBD1. Germline trimming cut 0 bases from V and 2 bases from J; bases unmatched to any gene: 3. Germline V gives CDR1 SGHRS, CDR2 YFSETQ. The CDR3 sequence is 15 residues long. DNA for the CDR3: TGCGCCAGCAGCTTGGGCAGGGGGCCTCAAGAGACCCAGTACTTC. Its protein is CASSLGRGPQETQYF. Filled out from reference TRBV5-1 and TRBJ2-5, the complete variable domain reads KAGVTQTPRYLIKTRGQQVTLSCSPISGHRSVSWYQQTPGQGLQFLFEYFSETQRNKGNFPGRFSGRQFSNSRSEMNVSTLELGDSALYLCASSLGRGPQETQYFGPGTRLLVL.

With respect to this clone: An end of the junction differs from the germline gene, which may be a read error. This chain links TRBV13 with TRBJ2-3; TRBD1 might be the D (5 bases). The CDR3 covers 15 residues. Per germline, CDR1 PRHDT and CDR2 FYEKMQ (reference sequence). The CDR3 is CASSLEGFSTGTQYF. CDR3 nucleotides: TGTGCCAGCAGCTTAGAGGGGTTTAGTACAGGTACGCAGTATTTT. The variable domain in full, with the rest retrieved from reference TRBV13 and TRBJ2-3, is AAGVIQSPRHLIKEKRETATLKCYPIPRHDTVYWYQQGPGQDPQFLISFYEKMQSDKGSIPDRFSAQQFSDYHSELNMSSLELGDSALYFCASSLEGFSTGTQYFGPGTRLTVL.

The gene calls are TRBV7-2 and TRBJ1-1, with D unresolved. The ends were cut back, 3 bases at V and 3 bases at J, with 11 bases in the middle. The germline V gene encodes CDR1 SGHTA and CDR2 FQGNSA. This CDR3 region has 14 residues. The CDR3 loop reads CASSLGGRDTEAFF. As DNA, the CDR3 is TGTGCCAGCAGCTTGGGAGGGAGGGACACTGAAGCTTTCTTT.

V and J are TRBV3-1 (or the pseudogene TRBV3-2) and TRBJ2-1; a weak D match, TRBD2 (6 bases). Germline V gene lookup returns CDR1 LGHDT and CDR2 YNNKEL (reference sequence). Between the trimmed V and J ends, which lost 3 bases and 3 bases, there was a span of 15 bases. The CDR3 has 16 amino acids. The CDR3, as DNA: TGTGCCAGCAGCCACGCCGTTAGCGGAAACTACAATGAGCAGTTCTTC. It is translated as CASSHAVSGNYNEQFF.

The chain links TRBV19 to TRBJ2-1; 9 bases line up with TRBD2. CDR1 and CDR2 (germline): LNHDA, SQIVND (reference sequence). V gave up 0 bases and J gave up 8 bases; unmatched junction bases: 14. The CDR3 runs to 18 residues. In DNA form, the CDR3 reads TGTGCCAGTAGTATAGATCGCCCGGGACTAGCTTTTGTTGATGAGCAGTTCTTC. Translating gives CASSIDRPGLAFVDEQFF.

This clone was detected once. The rearrangement uses TRBV7-2 and TRBJ1-1; D is uncertain. With 2 bases removed from V and 3 bases from J, the gap between germline ends came to 10 bases. Looked up from germline, CDR1 is SGHTA and CDR2 is FQGNSA. The CDR3 spans 14 residues. For the CDR3, the DNA is TGTGCCAGCAGCTTATTGGGCGCGTACACTGAAGCTTTCTTT. Residues: CASSLLGAYTEAFF. Based on the CDR3 plus reference TRBV7-2 and TRBJ1-1, the full variable domain is GAGVSQSPSNKVTEKGKDVELRCDPISGHTALYWYRQSLGQGLEFLIYFQGNSAPDKSGLPSDRFSAERTGGSVSTLTIQRTQQEDSAVYLCASSLLGAYTEAFFGQGTRLTVV.

The chain joins TRBV28 to TRBJ2-5, with a weak D call TRBD2 (6 bases). Trimming took off 5 bases at V and 5 bases at J, with 15 bases between the two ends. Germline CDR1 MDHEN, CDR2 SYDVKM. This CDR3 region has 14 residues. CDR3 sequence reads: CASSLTSQVETQYF. CDR3 nucleotides: TGTGCCAGCAGTCTCACTAGCCAGGTGGAGACCCAGTACTTC.

This rearrangement joins TRBV2 to TRBJ1-2, with TRBD1 identical over 11 bases. CDR1 is SNHLY and CDR2 is FYNNEI in the germline V gene. V lost 5 bases to trimming and J lost 5 bases; unmatched junction nucleotides: 7. There are 15 residues in the CDR3. As DNA, the CDR3 is TGTGCCAGCAGTCAAAGGACAGGGGGCTATTATGGCTACACCTTC. Its translation: CASSQRTGGYYGYTF.

V gene TRBV5-4 combines with J gene TRBJ2-6; tentative D call: TRBD2 (6 bases). The CDR3 spans 17 residues. V shed 4 bases and J shed 0 bases, with 14 bases lying between them. The germline V gene has CDR1 SGHNT and CDR2 YYREEE (reference sequence). The CDR3: CASSRARGTSGANVLTF. Here the CDR3 DNA reads TGTGCCAGCAGCCGCGCCCGGGGGACCTCTGGGGCCAACGTCCTGACTTTC.

The rearrangement links TRBV6-5 to TRBJ1-1; 8 nucleotides agree with TRBD1. Germline values: CDR1 MNHEY, CDR2 SVGAGI. V lost 0 bases to trimming and J lost 5 bases; unmatched junction nucleotides: 5. The CDR3 runs to 15 residues. Here the CDR3 reads CASSYSKQGGTEAFF. As DNA, the CDR3 is TGTGCCAGCAGTTACTCGAAACAGGGGGGAACTGAAGCTTTCTTT.

The J gene is TRBJ1-1, the V gene TRBV6-5; 9 bases match TRBD1. Per germline, CDR1 MNHEY and CDR2 SVGAGI. The CDR3 covers 16 residues. The trim removed 3 bases at V and 6 bases at J, leaving 11 bases unmatched. The CDR3 DNA reads TGTGCCAGCAGTTATACGTTCGGGACAGGGTTGTCTGAAGCTTTCTTT. Its translation is CASSYTFGTGLSEAFF.